Listed below are T cell receptor beta chains from one sample, sequenced in a study of blood T cell repertoires in COVID-19. The repertoire was sequenced with immunoSEQ multiplex PCR; TCRdb's copy has only in-frame clones and lacks some. The sample comprises some 320,000 clones, roughly 90% of which are singletons, and 2.9% rests with the top ten. Sequencing was performed on PBMCs or T cells enriched from blood (not recorded which). Receptor source: a woman in her forties or fifties who had been exposed to COVID-19. CDR3s include the opening cysteine and the closing phenylalanine or tryptophan. A D gene is named only where the DNA matches it firmly. Only part of the rows carry a size: once, few, many, or a class if the clone is expanded.

>NA|TRBV5-1|TRBD1|TRBJ1-4
CASSTPGQGREKLFF
TGCGCCAGCAGCACCCCGGGACAGGGACGGGAAAAACTGTTTTTT
>NA|TRBV5-1|NA|TRBJ2-2
CASSLAQGSGELFF
TGCGCCAGCAGCTTGGCTCAGGGTTCCGGGGAGCTGTTTTTT
>NA|TRBV2|NA|TRBJ1-6
CASSEGPPRRSPLHF
TGTGCCAGCAGTGAGGGGCCGCCACGGAGATCACCCCTCCACTTT
>NA|TRBV27|TRBD1|TRBJ1-1
CASSLARGQAFF
TGTGCCAGCAGTTTAGCCAGGGGGCAAGCTTTCTTT
>NA|TRBV7-2|TRBD2|TRBJ2-7
CASSLGASGGGYEQYF
TGTGCCAGCAGCTTAGGGGCTAGCGGGGGGGGTTACGAGCAGTACTTC
>NA|TRBV19|TRBD1|TRBJ2-7
CASSSGRGYEQYF
TGTGCCAGTAGTAGTGGCAGGGGGTACGAGCAGTACTTC
>NA|TRBV7-2|NA|TRBJ1-6
CASSLDRLSIQPLHF
TGTGCCAGCAGCTTAGACAGGCTTTCAATTCAACCCCTCCACTTT
>NA|TRBV6-4|NA|TRBJ1-6
CASSDQGLGSPLHF
TGTGCCAGCAGTGATCAGGGGCTTGGTTCACCCCTCCACTTT
>NA|TRBV5-1|NA|TRBJ2-3
CASSLGGTQRGTDTQYF
TGCGCCAGCAGCTTGGGGGGGACACAGAGAGGCACAGATACGCAGTATTTT
>NA|TRBV5-4|TRBD1|TRBJ1-6
CASSWGQGFNSPLHF
TGTGCCAGCAGCTGGGGACAGGGCTTTAATTCACCCCTCCACTTT
>NA|TRBV30|NA|TRBJ2-2
CAWSGQNTGELFF
TGTGCCTGGAGTGGACAGAACACCGGGGAGCTGTTTTTT
>NA|TRBV5-1|NA|TRBJ1-4
CASSFGQGNEKLFF
TGCGCCAGCAGCTTTGGGCAGGGGAATGAAAAACTGTTTTTT
>NA|TRBV24-1|NA|TRBJ2-2
CATSKRQESTGELFF
TGTGCCACCAGTAAACGACAGGAATCTACCGGGGAGCTGTTTTTT
>NA|TRBV7-2|TRBD1|TRBJ2-7
CASSKKTGADYEQYF
TGTGCCAGCAGCAAAAAGACAGGGGCAGACTACGAGCAGTACTTC
>NA|TRBV5-1|NA|TRBJ1-2
CASSLEGANYGYTF
TGCGCCAGCAGCTTGGAGGGGGCTAACTATGGCTACACCTTC
>once|TRBV7-2|TRBD1|TRBJ2-2
CASRTLRQGAGTGELFF
TGTGCCAGCCGTACATTAAGACAGGGGGCTGGCACCGGGGAGCTGTTTTTT
>NA|TRBV6-5|NA|TRBJ2-2
CASSNQGPHTGELFF
TGTGCCAGCAGTAATCAGGGGCCTCACACCGGGGAGCTGTTTTTT
>NA|TRBV7-7|NA|TRBJ1-1
CASSPVLNTEAFF
TGTGCTAGCAGCCCAGTCCTGAACACTGAAGCTTTCTTT
>NA|TRBV20-1|NA|TRBJ2-4
CSAGGRGGAKNIQYF
TGCAGTGCTGGTGGGAGAGGGGGAGCCAAAAACATTCAGTACTTC
>NA|TRBV28|NA|TRBJ1-2
CASSFAEYSFNYGYTF
TGTGCCAGCAGTTTCGCTGAGTACAGCTTTAACTATGGCTACACCTTC
>once|TRBV5-1|TRBD2|TRBJ2-3
CASSLEPLASGGTDTQYF
TGCGCCAGCAGCTTGGAGCCTTTGGCTAGCGGGGGGACAGATACGCAGTATTTT
>NA|TRBV6-4|NA|TRBJ1-1
CASSDTGRGYAEAFF
TGTGCCAGCAGTGACACAGGGAGAGGTTATGCTGAAGCTTTCTTT
>NA|TRBV7-6|TRBD1|TRBJ2-3
CASSRQGTGHTDTQYF
TGTGCCAGCAGCCGACAGGGAACTGGGCACACAGATACGCAGTATTTT
>NA|TRBV18|TRBD1|TRBJ1-6
CASSPGTGDMGNSPLHF
TGTGCCAGCTCACCCGGGACAGGGGACATGGGTAATTCACCCCTCCACTTT
>NA|TRBV5-4|NA|TRBJ2-5
CASSLRGGETQYF
TGTGCCAGCAGCTTGAGGGGTGGAGAGACCCAGTACTTC
>NA|TRBV5-4|TRBD2|TRBJ2-5
CASSQKLAEETQYF
TGTGCCAGCAGTCAGAAGCTAGCGGAGGAGACCCAGTACTTC
>NA|TRBV4-2|TRBD2|TRBJ2-4
CASSQLGLAGVAKNIQYF
TGTGCCAGCAGCCAACTAGGACTAGCGGGGGTAGCCAAAAACATTCAGTACTTC
>NA|TRBV9|TRBD2|TRBJ2-1
CASSAGLGPYNEQFF
TGTGCCAGCAGCGCAGGACTAGGCCCCTACAATGAGCAGTTCTTC
>NA|TRBV5-1|TRBD1|TRBJ1-6
CASSSDRVGGSPLHF
TGCGCCAGCAGCTCCGACAGGGTCGGTGGATCACCCCTCCACTTT
>NA|TRBV19|NA|TRBJ2-5
CASSIGRGGQETQYF
TGTGCCAGTAGTATCGGGCGGGGAGGCCAAGAGACCCAGTACTTC
>NA|TRBV4-1|TRBD1|TRBJ1-4
CASSLFEGQGGEKLFF
TGCGCCAGCAGCCTCTTTGAGGGACAGGGAGGAGAAAAACTGTTTTTT
>NA|TRBV2|TRBD1|TRBJ1-1
CASSGQGNTEAFF
TGTGCCAGCAGTGGACAGGGGAACACTGAAGCTTTCTTT
>NA|TRBV30|NA|TRBJ2-1
CAWSASSIGYNEQFF
TGTGCCTGGAGTGCTTCTAGCATTGGGTACAATGAGCAGTTCTTC
>few|TRBV5-6|TRBD1|TRBJ2-1
CASSRWETGVIEQFF
TGTGCCAGCAGCCGGTGGGAGACAGGGGTGATTGAGCAGTTCTTC
>NA|TRBV4-2|TRBD2|TRBJ2-3
CASSHGLADTTNTQYF
TGTGCCAGCAGCCACGGACTAGCGGATACCACAAATACGCAGTATTTT
>NA|TRBV11-2|NA|TRBJ2-7
CASSSHPGRVYEQYF
TGTGCCAGCAGCTCCCATCCGGGAAGAGTCTACGAGCAGTACTTC
>NA|TRBV18|TRBD1|TRBJ2-3
CASSPPDRGYTDTQYF
TGTGCCAGCTCACCACCGGACAGGGGGTACACAGATACGCAGTATTTT
>few|TRBV7-8|NA|TRBJ1-2
CASSPRAPEDGYTF
TGTGCCAGCAGCCCCAGGGCCCCTGAGGATGGCTACACCTTC
>NA|TRBV5-6|NA|TRBJ1-5
CASSLGQLNNQPQHF
TGTGCCAGCAGCTTGGGACAGCTCAACAATCAGCCCCAGCATTTT
>NA|TRBV5-5|NA|TRBJ2-7
CASSVVSGQYEQYF
TGTGCCAGCAGCGTCGTCTCAGGGCAGTACGAGCAGTACTTC
>NA|TRBV2|NA|TRBJ1-2
CASSDYGLNYGYTF
TGTGCCAGCAGTGACTATGGACTCAACTATGGCTACACCTTC
>NA|TRBV7-9|NA|TRBJ1-5
CASSSDPGPQPQHF
TGTGCCAGCAGCTCGGATCCAGGGCCTCAGCCCCAGCATTTT
>NA|TRBV5-1|TRBD1|TRBJ2-7
CASSLGTGNSEQYF
TGCGCCAGCAGCTTAGGGACAGGGAACTCCGAGCAGTACTTC
>NA|TRBV7-9|TRBD1|TRBJ1-6
CASSYGQGTNSPLHF
TGTGCCAGCAGCTATGGACAGGGGACAAATTCACCCCTCCACTTT
>NA|TRBV7-9|TRBD1|TRBJ1-2
CASSPDRGRGYTF
TGTGCCAGCAGCCCGGACAGGGGCCGAGGCTACACCTTC
>NA|TRBV3-1/TRBV3-2|NA|TRBJ1-1
CASSRSGTGAEAFF
TGTGCCAGCAGCCGGTCTGGGACTGGCGCTGAAGCTTTCTTT
>NA|TRBV5-4|TRBD1|TRBJ1-1
CASSFTGTGGAFF
TGTGCCAGCAGCTTCACCGGGACAGGGGGTGCTTTCTTT
>NA|TRBV3-1/TRBV3-2|TRBD2|TRBJ2-3
CASSTSSGGGTDTQYF
TGTGCCAGCAGCACCTCCAGCGGGGGGGGCACAGATACGCAGTATTTT